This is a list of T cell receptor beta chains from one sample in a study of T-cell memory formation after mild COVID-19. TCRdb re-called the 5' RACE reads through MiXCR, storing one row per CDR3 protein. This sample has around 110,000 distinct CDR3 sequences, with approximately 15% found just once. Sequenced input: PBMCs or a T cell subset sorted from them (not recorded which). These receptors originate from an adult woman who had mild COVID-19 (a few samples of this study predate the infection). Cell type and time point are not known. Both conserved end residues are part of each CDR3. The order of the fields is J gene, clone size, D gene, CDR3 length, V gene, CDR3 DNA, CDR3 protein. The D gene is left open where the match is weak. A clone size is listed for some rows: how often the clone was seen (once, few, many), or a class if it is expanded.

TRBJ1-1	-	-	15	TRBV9	TGTGCCAGCAGCGTAGCGTTAGAGCGGGGCACTGAAGCTTTCTTT	CASSVALERGTEAFF
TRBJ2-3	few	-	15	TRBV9	TGTGCCAGCAGCGTAGCGGGGGTATCGACAGATACGCAGTATTTT	CASSVAGVSTDTQYF
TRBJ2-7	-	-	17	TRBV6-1	TGTGCCAGCAGTGAACTCCGTTACACCCAGGGAAATCGCGAGCAGTACTTC	CASSELRYTQGNREQYF
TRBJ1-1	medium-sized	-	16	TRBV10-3	TGTGCCATCAGTGAGTCCCGGACAGCGGGCGGCACTGAAGCTTTCTTT	CAISESRTAGGTEAFF
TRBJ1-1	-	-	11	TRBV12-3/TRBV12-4	TGTGCCAGCAGTACTAGCACTGAAGCTTTCTTT	CASSTSTEAFF
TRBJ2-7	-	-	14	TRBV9	TGTGCCAGCAGCGCAGGGACGCAATCCTACGAGCAGTACTTC	CASSAGTQSYEQYF
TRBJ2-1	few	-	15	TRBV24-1	TGTGTTGATACCACTGGTGATTACCTCAGGGAAGAGCAGTTCTTC	CVDTTGDYLREEQFF
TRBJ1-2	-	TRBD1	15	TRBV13	TGTGCCAGCAGCTCCAGGGGGCGTATAGACTATGGCTACACCTTC	CASSSRGRIDYGYTF
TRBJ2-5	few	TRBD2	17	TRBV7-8	TGTGCCAGCAGCTTGTTCGCGGGAGGCCGGGCACAAGAGACCCAGTACTTC	CASSLFAGGRAQETQYF
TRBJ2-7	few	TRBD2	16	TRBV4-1	TGCGCCAGCAGCCAGTTCCTACTAGCGGGGGGCTACGAGCAGTACTTC	CASSQFLLAGGYEQYF
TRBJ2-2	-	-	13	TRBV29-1	TGCAGCGTTGACGCAGGGAACACCGGGGAGCTGTTTTTT	CSVDAGNTGELFF
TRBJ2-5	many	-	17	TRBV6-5	TGTGCCAGCAGTTACTCGAGGGCGAATTCGGCGGGAGAGACCCAGTACTTC	CASSYSRANSAGETQYF
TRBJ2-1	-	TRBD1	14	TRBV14	TGTGCCAGCAGCCCCAACAGGGGCTACAATGAGCAGTTCTTC	CASSPNRGYNEQFF
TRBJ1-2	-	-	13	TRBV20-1	TGCAGTGCTAGCGATAGACAGTTTTATGGCTACACCTTC	CSASDRQFYGYTF
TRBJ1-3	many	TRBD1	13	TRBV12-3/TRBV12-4	TGTGCCACCGGACAGGGTGGGGGAAACACCATATATTTT	CATGQGGGNTIYF
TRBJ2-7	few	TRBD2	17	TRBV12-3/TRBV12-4	TGTGCCAGCAGCCTTGGGACTAGCGGGGGTTTCTCCTACGAGCAGTACTTC	CASSLGTSGGFSYEQYF
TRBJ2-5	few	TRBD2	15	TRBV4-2	TGTGCCAGCAGCCAAGACCTAGCGGGGGGAGAGACCCAGTACTTC	CASSQDLAGGETQYF